The sample holds a few counts of the clone carrying this TCR beta chain. Antigen: not known. A process of 5'RACE template switching, which added a universal primer site and UMIs, was used to make TCR cDNA. A single record per CDR3 protein comes from TCRdb applying MiXCR to the 5' RACE reads. The data contain approximately 350,000 distinct CDR3 sequences, 11% of them singletons. The data stem from a study of T cells after yellow fever vaccination. The study's findings and limits: Clones that expanded after primary vaccination mostly reappeared after the booster (roughly 95% CD4, roughly 87% CD8).

The CDR3 is made up of 14 amino acids. From germline, CDR1 is LGHNA and CDR2 YNFKEQ. With 0 bases removed from V and 8 bases from J, the gap between germline ends came to 10 bases. The receptor was isolated from a man between 18 and 29 years old who received the YFV17D yellow fever vaccine. Material: PBMCs, obtained on the day of the first yellow fever vaccination. The chain carries TRBV4-2 and TRBJ2-2; D is unresolved. The CDR3 DNA is TGTGCCAGCAGCCAAGAAAAACAGAGGGGGGAGCTGTTTTTT. The encoded protein is CASSQEKQRGELFF.